The 32 T cell receptor beta chains given below trace back to one sample, sequenced in a study of cytomegalovirus exposure and HLA in healthy donors. The PCR was carried out with 60 Vbeta primers and 13 Jbeta primers. Measured with immunoSEQ multiplex PCR; TCRdb has only the in-frame clones, and not every one. The data show some 210,000 clones, 75% to 90% seen once. Specimen: PBMCs. The source of these receptors is a man aged 25 to 40 in good health and CMV-seronegative.

This clone was counted between two and nine times. The chain carries TRBV4-3 and TRBJ2-7; D unresolved. This CDR3 contains 13 residues. The germline V gene has CDR1 LGHNA and CDR2 YSLEER. Trimming cost V 4 bases and J 4 bases, with 11 bases left between them. CDR3 nucleotide sequence: TGCGCCAGCAGCCGAAAAGCCGATTACGAGCAGTACTTC. Its protein product is CASSRKADYEQYF.

This chain uses TRBV5-1 with TRBJ2-1; 12 bases line up with TRBD2. Germline V CDR1 and CDR2: SGHRS, YFSETQ. The J segment lost 2 bases and the V segment lost 4 bases, leaving 16 bases of the junction unmatched. The CDR3 loop spans 20 amino acids. The CDR3 spells CASSGGTSGWMRSTYNEQFF. CDR3 DNA sequence: TGCGCCAGCAGCGGGGGGACTAGCGGGTGGATGAGATCGACCTACAATGAGCAGTTCTTC.

This chain connects TRBV5-4 to TRBJ1-1, with D unclear. The CDR3 length is 15 residues. V was shortened by 0 bases and J by 1 base, with 10 bases between the two germline ends. Looked up from germline, CDR1 is SGHNT and CDR2 is YYREEE (reference sequence). CDR3 sequence: CASSLALRENTEAFF. CDR3 DNA: TGTGCCAGCAGCTTGGCCCTACGGGAGAACACTGAAGCTTTCTTT.

This chain links TRBV18 with TRBJ1-4; TRBD1 aligns across 7 bases. CDR1 KGHSH and CDR2 LQKENI come from the germline V gene. The CDR3 loop spans 17 amino acids. V dropped 4 bases and J dropped 0; count of bases not matched to a gene: 8. This chain's CDR3 is CASSLRDSFATNEKLFF. CDR3 DNA: TGTGCCAGCTCACTCAGGGACAGCTTTGCAACTAATGAAAAACTGTTTTTT.

The chain is built from TRBV5-1 and TRBJ2-3; the D gene is possibly TRBD2 (6 bases). Trimming removed 3 bases at V and 0 bases at J, with 17 bases between. The CDR3 has 17 amino acids. CDR1 is SGHRS and CDR2 is YFSETQ in the germline V gene. This chain's CDR3 is CASSSIAGGASTDTQYF. The DNA of the CDR3 is TGCGCCAGCAGCTCAATCGCTGGAGGGGCTAGCACAGATACGCAGTATTTT. Full variable domain (missing parts from reference TRBV5-1 and TRBJ2-3): KAGVTQTPRYLIKTRGQQVTLSCSPISGHRSVSWYQQTPGQGLQFLFEYFSETQRNKGNFPGRFSGRQFSNSRSEMNVSTLELGDSALYLCASSSIAGGASTDTQYFGPGTRLTVL.

This clone was recorded only once. The rearrangement uses TRBV7-9 and TRBJ1-4; no clear D gene. Trimming shortened V by 1 base and J by 3 bases, and 9 bases separated the two germline ends. The CDR3 has 15 amino acids. Germline V gene sequence: CDR1 SEHNR, CDR2 FQNEAQ (reference sequence). The CDR3 reads CASSLGDMPNEKLFF. The CDR3 DNA reads TGTGCCAGCAGCTTAGGCGACATGCCTAATGAAAAACTGTTTTTT.

The V gene is TRBV7-9, the J gene TRBJ1-3; D is unresolved. V shed 1 base and J shed 0 bases, with 4 bases lying between them. From germline, CDR1 is SEHNR and CDR2 FQNEAQ (reference sequence). The CDR3 has 14 amino acids. This chain's CDR3 is CASSLGHSGNTIYF. For the CDR3, the DNA is TGTGCCAGCAGCTTAGGGCACTCTGGAAACACCATATATTTT.

The rearrangement uses TRBV5-1 and TRBJ1-2, with 12 bases lining up with TRBD1. The CDR3 has 17 amino acids. The germline V gene has CDR1 SGHRS and CDR2 YFSETQ. Germline trimming cut 0 bases from V and 2 bases from J; bases unmatched to any gene: 5. CDR3 amino acids: CASSLGGTGGENYGYTF. The CDR3 DNA follows: TGCGCCAGCAGCTTGGGAGGGACAGGGGGCGAAAACTATGGCTACACCTTC.

The chain uses TRBV30 and TRBJ2-2; the D is unclear. V lost 4 bases and J 1 base, leaving 4 bases between the germline ends. Germline V lookup: CDR1 GTSNPN, CDR2 SVGIG (reference sequence). CDR3 size: 12 residues. The CDR3 coding sequence is TGTGCCTGGACCCAGAACACCGGGGAGCTGTTTTTT. Amino acid sequence: CAWTQNTGELFF.

The rearrangement uses TRBV4-1 and TRBJ2-3; the match to TRBD2 covers 14 bases. With 4 bases clipped from V and 5 bases from J, the junction kept 11 bases outside the gene matches. Germline lookup yields CDR1 MGHRA and CDR2 YSYEKL. This CDR3 is built from 18 residues. CDR3 sequence: CASSPRTSGGTVRDTQYF. Written as DNA, the CDR3 is TGCGCCAGCAGCCCCCGGACTAGCGGGGGGACCGTCAGAGATACGCAGTATTTT.

The chain links TRBV5-4 to TRBJ2-4; tentatively, D is TRBD1 (6 bases). Between the trimmed V and J ends, which lost 4 bases and 0 bases, there was a span of 14 bases. The CDR3 extends over 16 amino acids. From germline, CDR1 is SGHNT and CDR2 YYREEE (reference sequence). The CDR3 DNA follows: TGTGCCAGCAGCCCACGACAGGACCTAGCCAAAAACATTCAGTACTTC. It translates to CASSPRQDLAKNIQYF. The full variable domain, with the rest looked up from reference TRBV5-4 and TRBJ2-4, is ETGVTQSPTHLIKTRGQQVTLRCSSQSGHNTVSWYQQALGQGPQFIFQYYREEENGRGNFPPRFSGLQFPNYSSELNVNALELDDSALYLCASSPRQDLAKNIQYFGAGTRLSVL.

This rearrangement joins TRBV28 to TRBJ2-5; 9 nucleotides match TRBD1. J gave up 4 bases and V 2 bases, and 8 bases lay outside the gene matches. Germline lookup yields CDR1 MDHEN and CDR2 SYDVKM. CDR3 length: 16 amino acids. CDR3 region: CASSLSGTGLRETQYF. For the CDR3, the DNA is TGTGCCAGCAGTTTAAGTGGGACAGGGTTGAGAGAGACCCAGTACTTC. The full variable domain, rest sourced from reference TRBV28 and TRBJ2-5, is DVKVTQSSRYLVKRTGEKVFLECVQDMDHENMFWYRQDPGLGLRLIYFSYDVKMKEKGDIPEGYSVSREKKERFSLILESASTNQTSMYLCASSLSGTGLRETQYFGPGTRLLVL.

The rearrangement uses TRBV29-1 and TRBJ1-1; D is undetermined. Germline assignment: CDR1 SQVTM and CDR2 ANQGSEA. V was clipped by 6 bases and J by 0 bases, with 8 bases between them. The CDR3 runs 12 residues. CDR3: CSVSTLNTEAFF. DNA of the CDR3: TGCAGCGTCTCGACACTGAACACTGAAGCTTTCTTT.

The V call is TRBV4-3, the J call TRBJ2-6, with a tentative D call TRBD1 (5 bases). CDR3 length: 18 residues. The V and J ends lost 1 base and 2 bases respectively, with 15 bases between them. From germline, CDR1 is LGHNA and CDR2 YSLEER. CDR3: CASSQVNQGIAGANVLTF. The DNA for the CDR3 is TGCGCCAGCAGCCAAGTCAATCAGGGTATAGCTGGGGCCAACGTCCTGACTTTC.

Worth noting for this clone: Other DNA sequences in the sample encode the same CDR3. The V call is TRBV5-1, the J call TRBJ2-1; weak D call: TRBD2 (6 bases). Germline values: CDR1 SGHRS, CDR2 YFSETQ. This CDR3 has 14 amino acids. The V gene lost 3 bases and the J gene lost 5 bases, with 12 bases spanning the gap. Written as DNA, the CDR3 is TGCGCCAGCAGCTCCGGACTACCGAACAATGAGCAGTTCTTC. This encodes CASSSGLPNNEQFF.

This chain uses TRBV18 with TRBJ2-7; D possibly corresponds to TRBD1 (6 bases). Germline CDR1 is KGHSH and CDR2 is LQKENI. The CDR3 length is 15 residues. Deletions cut 3 bases from V and 2 bases from J, with 14 bases between. CDR3 protein: CASSPLRQAAYEQYF. In DNA form, the CDR3 reads TGTGCCAGCTCACCGCTTAGACAGGCAGCCTACGAGCAGTACTTC.

This clone was counted a single time. The rearrangement joins TRBV27 to TRBJ2-7, with 8 bases identical to TRBD1. CDR3 size: 13 residues. J gave up 6 bases and V 8 bases, and 9 bases lay outside the gene matches. Germline V gene sequence: CDR1 MNHEY, CDR2 SMNVEV (reference sequence). The CDR3 is CASGVSGGSEQYF. Here the CDR3 DNA reads TGTGCCAGCGGGGTGTCAGGGGGCAGCGAGCAGTACTTC.

The V call is TRBV28, the J call TRBJ1-4; D is ambiguous. Trimming left V 4 bases short and J 8 bases short, with 8 bases between. The length of the CDR3 is 12 residues. Looked up from germline, CDR1 is MDHEN and CDR2 is SYDVKM. Written as DNA, the CDR3 is TGTGCCAGCAGTTGGAGGAGGGAAAAACTGTTTTTT. This gives the protein CASSWRREKLFF.

This sequence joins TRBV28 and TRBJ2-7; D is possibly TRBD1 (6 bases). V gave up 5 bases and J gave up 7 bases, with 21 bases separating them. Germline V gene sequence: CDR1 MDHEN, CDR2 SYDVKM. There are 15 residues in the CDR3. The CDR3 DNA reads as TGTGCCAGCAGTCCGACCGGGACAAAAGACGTGGAGCAGTACTTC. Translating gives CASSPTGTKDVEQYF.

This sequence joins TRBV9 and TRBJ2-2; a weak D match, TRBD1 (5 bases). V lost 3 bases and J 2 bases, leaving 17 bases between the germline ends. Germline assignment: CDR1 SGDLS and CDR2 YYNGEE. The CDR3 length is 17 residues. The CDR3 DNA is TGTGCCAGCAGCGGCGACCCCGGACAAATAAACACCGGGGAGCTGTTTTTT. Residues: CASSGDPGQINTGELFF. The full variable domain, in which reference TRBV9 and TRBJ2-2 provide the parts outside the CDR3, is DSGVTQTPKHLITATGQRVTLRCSPRSGDLSVYWYQQSLDQGLQFLIQYYNGEERAKGNILERFSAQQFPDLHSELNLSSLELGDSALYFCASSGDPGQINTGELFFGEGSRLTVL.

The chain has TRBV7-9 and TRBJ1-2, with D possibly being TRBD1 (6 bases). The V gene's germline CDR1 is SEHNR and CDR2 FQNEAQ (reference sequence). The length of the CDR3 is 14 residues. The V end lost 6 bases, the J end lost 8 bases, and 19 bases lay between the germline ends. CDR3 DNA sequence: TGTGCCAGCAGAAGTACAGGGATCGTCGAGGGCTACACCTTC. Amino acids: CASRSTGIVEGYTF. The entire variable domain, with the rest obtained from reference TRBV7-9 and TRBJ1-2, is as follows: DTGVSQNPRHKITKRGQNVTFRCDPISEHNRLYWYRQTLGQGPEFLTYFQNEAQLEKSRLLSDRFSAERPKGSFSTLEIQRTEQGDSAMYLCASRSTGIVEGYTFGSGTRLTVV.

This chain links TRBV7-8 with TRBJ2-2; 7 bases align to TRBD1. J gave up 5 bases and V 5 bases, and 14 bases lay outside the gene matches. The CDR3 is made up of 17 amino acids. Germline CDR1 SGHVS, CDR2 FQNEAQ. The CDR3 is CASSPRLRGMRTGELFF. The CDR3, as DNA: TGTGCCAGCAGCCCGCGCCTCAGGGGGATGCGGACCGGGGAGCTGTTTTTT.

This clone occurred once. This chain links TRBV7-2 with TRBJ2-3; D is uncertain. Looked up from germline, CDR1 is SGHTA and CDR2 is FQGNSA. Trimming took off 2 bases at V and 5 bases at J, with 11 bases between the two ends. There are 14 residues in the CDR3. In nucleotides, the CDR3 is TGTGCCAGCAGCTTAACTACCACAAAAGATACGCAGTATTTT. It yields the protein CASSLTTTKDTQYF.

This clone was detected a few times. CDR3 nucleotide sequence: TGCGCCAGCAGCAGACAGGAGGGAGTCATGGCGGGAGCGTACGAGCAGTACTTC. It encodes CASSRQEGVMAGAYEQYF. V is TRBV5-1 and J is TRBJ2-7; possibly TRBD2 for D (7 bases). The CDR3 spans 18 residues. The V gene's germline CDR1 is SGHRS and CDR2 YFSETQ. V dropped 4 bases and J dropped 4 bases, with 27 bases sitting between them. Together with reference TRBV5-1 and TRBJ2-7, the CDR3 gives the full variable domain: KAGVTQTPRYLIKTRGQQVTLSCSPISGHRSVSWYQQTPGQGLQFLFEYFSETQRNKGNFPGRFSGRQFSNSRSEMNVSTLELGDSALYLCASSRQEGVMAGAYEQYFGPGTRLTVT.

The rearrangement links TRBV2 to TRBJ2-1; TRBD2 agrees at 8 bases. The ends lost 8 bases at V and 8 bases at J; junction bases unmatched: 14. This CDR3 comprises 15 residues. Germline V gene sequence: CDR1 SNHLY, CDR2 FYNNEI. CDR3 amino acids: CASVLTSGLGDEQFF. The CDR3, as DNA: TGTGCCAGCGTACTTACTAGCGGTCTTGGGGATGAGCAGTTCTTC.

This clone is a singleton in its sample. The chain is built from TRBV27 and TRBJ2-1; D ambiguous. Trimming removed 8 bases from V and 0 bases from J, with 5 bases in between. CDR1 MNHEY and CDR2 SMNVEV come from the germline V gene (reference sequence). This CDR3 has 12 amino acids. CDR3 in DNA: TGTGCCAGCGGAGACTCCTACAATGAGCAGTTCTTC. This codes for CASGDSYNEQFF.

The DNA of the CDR3 is TGTGCCAGCAGCTTAGCGGGGAACACTGAAGCTTTCTTT. Protein: CASSLAGNTEAFF. The J gene is TRBJ1-1, the V gene TRBV11-2; D uncertain. This CDR3 is built from 13 residues. Trimming stripped 1 base from V and 1 base from J, with 4 bases between. From germline, CDR1 is SGHAT and CDR2 FQNNGV.

In this sample, this clone turned up a few times. This chain joins TRBV18 and TRBJ1-4; 7 bases are shared with TRBD1. With V trimmed by 6 bases and J by 3 bases, 7 bases remained unmatched. The V gene's germline CDR1 is KGHSH and CDR2 LQKENI. The CDR3 is made up of 15 amino acids. CDR3 sequence reads: CASSPTGVANEKLFF. In DNA, the CDR3 is TGTGCCAGCTCCCCAACAGGGGTGGCTAATGAAAAACTGTTTTTT.

V usage is TRBV7-2 and J usage is TRBJ2-1; D not certain. Trimming stripped 3 bases from V and 10 bases from J, with 10 bases between. CDR1 is SGHTA and CDR2 is FQGNSA in the germline V gene. The CDR3 contains 12 residues. CDR3: CASSLRRTEQFF. The CDR3 DNA sequence: TGTGCCAGCAGCTTGAGGAGAACAGAGCAGTTCTTC.

This chain connects TRBV6-1 to TRBJ2-1; 14 nucleotides line up with TRBD2. This CDR3 comprises 20 residues. V lost 1 base to trimming and J lost 1 base; unmatched junction nucleotides: 9. Germline values: CDR1 MNHNS, CDR2 SASEGT. CDR3 in amino acids: CASSEGFGTSGRGSYNEQFF. CDR3 DNA sequence: TGTGCCAGCAGTGAAGGTTTCGGGACTAGCGGGAGAGGGTCCTACAATGAGCAGTTCTTC.

This clone was counted a few times. This chain connects TRBV5-4 to TRBJ1-2; weak D call: TRBD1 (6 bases). CDR3 length: 13 residues. Between the trimmed V and J ends, which lost 5 bases and 3 bases, there was a span of 11 bases. Germline V lookup: CDR1 SGHNT, CDR2 YYREEE (reference sequence). The CDR3 coding sequence is TGTGCCAGCAGAAATAACAGGGACTATGGCTACACCTTC. It is translated as CASRNNRDYGYTF.

The chain has TRBV27 and TRBJ2-1; D possibly corresponds to TRBD2 (6 bases). V shed 6 bases and J shed 2 bases, with 8 bases lying between them. Germline-derived CDR1 and CDR2 are MNHEY and SMNVEV (reference sequence). This CDR3 is 13 amino acids long. The CDR3 here is CASRLAAYNEQFF. The DNA for the CDR3 is TGTGCCAGCAGGTTAGCGGCCTACAATGAGCAGTTCTTC.